This T cell receptor beta chain was recorded in a study of T cells in Graves' hyperthyroidism and ophthalmopathy. The overall study: Peripheral blood was drawn at first diagnosis, prior to all treatment.

Trimming left V 2 bases short and J 4 bases short, with 14 bases between. Germline CDR1 reads GTSNPN; CDR2 reads SVGIG (reference sequence). This CDR3 region has 14 residues. This clonotype was counted a few times. PBMCs came from less than 11 ml fresh peripheral blood. Amplified TCR beta CDR3 regions came from RNA transcripts. The TCR CDR3 was amplified in a first-round RT-PCR using the HTBI primer set. One entry per CDR3 protein, called by TCRdb with MiXCR from the multiplex PCR reads. Of under 450,000 distinct CDR3 sequences listed, about 15% are singletons. The source is a woman aged 25 to 39 with Graves' hyperthyroidism that later progressed to Graves' ophthalmopathy. Sequencing was done on a sample of blood. This chain joins TRBV30 and TRBJ1-2, with a weak D call TRBD1 (5 bases). This CDR3 is CAWSRGGQTYGYTF. The CDR3 DNA reads as TGTGCCTGGAGTAGGGGAGGGCAGACCTATGGCTACACCTTC.